This entry lists 24 T cell receptor beta chains sequenced from one sample in a study of T-cell memory formation after mild COVID-19. Using its own MiXCR run on the 5' RACE reads, TCRdb lists one record per CDR3 protein. The profile covers about 400,000 distinct CDR3 sequences, with approximately 15% appearing a single time and about 22% taken by the ten largest. Sequenced sample: PBMCs or a T cell subset sorted from them (not recorded which). The receptors were gathered from a man between 18 and 35 years old who had mild COVID-19 (a few samples of this study predate the infection). Cell type and time point are not known.

The chain has TRBV6-1 and TRBJ2-5; 11 nucleotides align to TRBD1. The CDR3 has 16 amino acids. Looked up from germline, CDR1 is MNHNS and CDR2 is SASEGT. V shed 4 bases, J shed 5 bases, and the junction held 9 bases outside the gene matches. As DNA, the CDR3 is TGTGCCAGCAGTGGCCGGGACAGGGGGTTTCTGGAGACCCAGTACTTC. Translating it yields CASSGRDRGFLETQYF.

This rearrangement joins TRBV25-1 to TRBJ1-2, with D possibly matching TRBD1 (5 bases). V was clipped by 4 bases and J by 3 bases, with 12 bases between them. The CDR3 has 14 residues. CDR1 and CDR2 (germline): MGHDK, SYGVNS. CDR3 DNA: TGTGCCAGCAGTGGGGGGACCACATACTATGGCTACACCTTC. Encoded protein: CASSGGTTYYGYTF.

The J gene is TRBJ1-2, the V gene TRBV7-9; D is possibly TRBD1 (5 bases). The V gene lost 0 bases and the J gene lost 8 bases, with 10 bases spanning the gap. The CDR3 is 13 amino acids. Germline V gene lookup returns CDR1 SEHNR and CDR2 FQNEAQ (reference sequence). CDR3 bases: TGTGCCAGCAGCTTAGCTGACAGAGTAGGCTACACCTTC. Residues: CASSLADRVGYTF.

The gene calls are TRBV7-2 and TRBJ2-1, with 10 bases matching TRBD2. The CDR3 extends over 16 amino acids. J was trimmed by 7 bases and V by 3 bases; bases with no gene match: 9. Looked up from germline, CDR1 is SGHTA and CDR2 is FQGNSA. Here the CDR3 DNA reads TGTGCCAGCAGCTTTAGGAGCGCTAGCGGGGGAAATGAGCAGTTCTTC. This gives the protein CASSFRSASGGNEQFF.

V is TRBV7-9 and J is TRBJ2-2; TRBD2 is a possible D gene (6 bases). Per the germline V gene, CDR1 is SEHNR and CDR2 is FQNEAQ (reference sequence). This CDR3 has 15 amino acids. Trimming shortened V by 3 bases and J by 5 bases, and 13 bases separated the two germline ends. CDR3 residues: CASSLVSGGTGELFF. Written as DNA, the CDR3 is TGTGCCAGCAGCTTGGTGTCAGGAGGGACCGGGGAGCTGTTTTTT.

This clonotype showed up just a few times. The J gene is TRBJ2-3, the V gene TRBV29-1; D is perhaps TRBD2 (6 bases). V dropped 4 bases and J dropped 2 bases, with 13 bases sitting between them. This CDR3 is built from 14 residues. The V gene's germline CDR1 is SQVTM and CDR2 ANQGSEA. This CDR3 is CSVGVTGVTDTQYF. The CDR3 bases are TGCAGCGTTGGCGTGACGGGGGTCACAGATACGCAGTATTTT.

There are many counts of this clonotype. This chain links TRBV5-1 with TRBJ1-1, with D uncertain. Trimming cost V 4 bases and J 1 base, with 8 bases left between them. CDR3 length: 13 amino acids. The germline CDR1 and CDR2 sequences are SGHRS and YFSETQ. CDR3 DNA: TGCGCCAGCAGCCCTGACCCGAACACTGAAGCTTTCTTT. Amino acids: CASSPDPNTEAFF.

There are many counts of this clonotype. J is TRBJ2-3 and V is TRBV5-1; 10 bases align to TRBD2. With 7 bases clipped from V and 4 bases from J, the junction kept 6 bases outside the gene matches. Germline lookup yields CDR1 SGHRS and CDR2 YFSETQ. CDR3 size: 14 residues. This CDR3 reads CASRPGLASDTQYF. The CDR3 DNA reads TGCGCCAGCCGGCCGGGACTAGCGTCAGATACGCAGTATTTT. Full variable domain (rest looked up from reference TRBV5-1 and TRBJ2-3): KAGVTQTPRYLIKTRGQQVTLSCSPISGHRSVSWYQQTPGQGLQFLFEYFSETQRNKGNFPGRFSGRQFSNSRSEMNVSTLELGDSALYLCASRPGLASDTQYFGPGTRLTVL.

This clonotype was detected only a few times. The V call is TRBV6-2 or TRBV6-3, the J call TRBJ2-3; TRBD2 matches 8 bases. The V gene end was trimmed by 8 bases and the J gene end by 3 bases; junction bases not matched to a gene: 10. The length of the CDR3 is 15 residues. Germline CDR1 is MNHEY and CDR2 is SVGEGT. This CDR3 reads CASCSGGAETDTQYF. The DNA of the CDR3 is TGTGCCAGCTGTTCCGGGGGGGCCGAGACAGATACGCAGTATTTT.

The rearrangement joins TRBV27 to TRBJ1-1, with D unresolved. This CDR3 spans 14 amino acids. CDR1 is MNHEY and CDR2 is SMNVEV in the germline V gene (reference sequence). Trimming cost V 11 bases and J 1 base, with 17 bases left between them. The CDR3 is CAAKRGLENTEAFF. DNA of the CDR3: TGTGCCGCCAAACGGGGTTTAGAGAACACTGAAGCTTTCTTT.

The sample holds many counts of this clonotype. The rearrangement links TRBV20-1 to TRBJ1-2; D might be TRBD1 (5 bases). V was clipped by 0 bases and J by 3 bases, with 11 bases between them. This CDR3 comprises 14 residues. Germline loops: CDR1 DFQATT, CDR2 SNEGSKA (reference sequence). CDR3 residues: CSARDYGRDYGYTF. The CDR3 bases are TGCAGTGCTAGAGATTACGGCAGGGACTATGGCTACACCTTC.

The chain is built from TRBV9 and TRBJ2-7; D call uncertain. Trimming took 1 base from V and 4 from J, leaving 9 bases between them. In germline, CDR1 is SGDLS, CDR2 YYNGEE. This CDR3 region has 13 residues. The chain's CDR3 is CASSVTGEYEQYF. The DNA of the CDR3 is TGTGCCAGCAGCGTAACTGGGGAATACGAGCAGTACTTC.

This clonotype was seen a few times. The rearrangement joins TRBV4-2 to TRBJ2-2; 11 bases align to TRBD2. Trimming took 0 bases from V and 4 from J; bases not matched to a gene: 13. This CDR3 spans 20 amino acids. The V gene's germline CDR1 is LGHNA and CDR2 YNFKEQ. CDR3 protein: CASSQEGWLLAGGGTGELFF. As DNA, the CDR3 is TGTGCCAGCAGCCAAGAAGGTTGGCTGCTAGCGGGGGGCGGCACCGGGGAGCTGTTTTTT.

This clonotype was found many times. The chain joins TRBV11-2 to TRBJ2-3; 10 bases are a match to TRBD2. The V segment lost 2 bases and the J segment 5 bases; nucleotides outside the gene matches: 4. This CDR3 contains 15 residues. Germline V CDR1 and CDR2: SGHAT, FQNNGV. The CDR3 protein is CASSLQRGGKDTQYF. The DNA of the CDR3 is TGTGCCAGCAGCTTACAGCGGGGGGGCAAAGATACGCAGTATTTT.

The V and J genes are TRBV7-2 and TRBJ1-5; no clear D gene. The CDR3 sequence is 13 residues long. Germline CDR1 SGHTA, CDR2 FQGNSA. V lost 1 base and J lost 5, with 6 bases in between. This chain's CDR3 is CASSLGEDQPQHF. CDR3 DNA sequence: TGTGCCAGCAGCTTAGGGGAAGATCAGCCCCAGCATTTT.

This clonotype has just a few counts. The chain carries TRBV6-2 or TRBV6-3 and TRBJ2-7; D may be TRBD2 (7 bases). V was pared by 4 bases and J by 6 bases, with 28 bases between. Germline loops: CDR1 MNHEY, CDR2 SVGEGT. The CDR3 sequence is 18 residues long. The CDR3 DNA sequence: TGTGCCAGCAGTTCCCGACCAGGGGAGGGGGGCCTCCCCTTCGAGCAGTACTTC. This encodes CASSSRPGEGGLPFEQYF.

This clonotype was found many times. CDR3: CASSARGVVAGTSSYNEQFF. CDR3 nucleotide sequence: TGTGCCAGCAGCGCCCGGGGGGTAGTAGCGGGGACCAGCTCCTACAATGAGCAGTTCTTC. The chain couples TRBV5-5 to TRBJ2-1; 8 bases map to TRBD2. The trim removed 4 bases at V and 0 bases at J, leaving 18 bases unmatched. In germline, CDR1 is SGHKS, CDR2 YYEKEE (reference sequence). The CDR3 loop spans 20 amino acids.

This clonotype was picked up many times. The V and J genes are TRBV28 and TRBJ2-7, with D possibly being TRBD1 or TRBD2 (5 bases each). Trimming removed 8 bases from V and 8 bases from J, with 16 bases in between. CDR1 and CDR2 (germline): MDHEN, SYDVKM. This CDR3 comprises 12 residues. In DNA form, the CDR3 reads TGTGCCAGCGGGGACCCTTTGGGAAAGCAGTACGTC. As protein: CASGDPLGKQYV.

This clonotype was seen many times. The gene calls are TRBV20-1 and TRBJ1-1; 8 bases match TRBD1. The CDR3 sequence is 11 residues long. Germline CDR1 and CDR2: DFQATT and SNEGSKA (reference sequence). Here the CDR3 reads CRTGENTEAFF. The CDR3 DNA is TGCAGGACAGGGGAGAACACTGAAGCTTTCTTT.

The CDR3 sequence: CASSRYEQLGYTF. CDR3 nucleotides: TGTGCCAGCAGCCGTTACGAACAGCTCGGCTACACCTTC. The J gene is TRBJ1-2, the V gene TRBV3-1; D gene ambiguous. The CDR3 is 13 residues long. Germline CDR1 reads LGHDT; CDR2 reads YNNKEL (reference sequence). Trimming took 4 bases from V and 8 from J, leaving 14 bases between them.

V is TRBV7-3 and J is TRBJ2-1; either TRBD1 or TRBD2 may fit D (6 bases each). Germline V gives CDR1 SGHTA, CDR2 FQGTGA. The CDR3 is 13 amino acids. V was cut by 5 bases and J by 9 bases, with 14 bases left in between. The CDR3 nucleotides read TGTGCCAGCAGCCTTAGAGAGGGGGGTGAGCAGTTCTTC. Protein sequence: CASSLREGGEQFF.

V and J are TRBV28 and TRBJ1-5; 7 bases line up with TRBD1. The CDR3 covers 14 residues. The germline V gene encodes CDR1 MDHEN and CDR2 SYDVKM. With 8 bases clipped from V and 0 bases from J, the junction kept 4 bases outside the gene matches. The CDR3 reads CASQTGYSNQPQHF. For the CDR3, the DNA is TGTGCCAGCCAGACAGGGTATAGCAATCAGCCCCAGCATTTT. Looking up the rest from reference TRBV28 and TRBJ1-5 gives the full variable domain: DVKVTQSSRYLVKRTGEKVFLECVQDMDHENMFWYRQDPGLGLRLIYFSYDVKMKEKGDIPEGYSVSREKKERFSLILESASTNQTSMYLCASQTGYSNQPQHFGDGTRLSIL.

The rearrangement uses TRBV12-3 or TRBV12-4 and TRBJ1-4; possibly TRBD1 for D (5 bases). The CDR3 is made up of 15 amino acids. The V end lost 6 bases, the J end lost 0 bases, and 11 bases lay between the germline ends. CDR3 loop: CASSPRGATNEKLFF. CDR3 DNA sequence: TGTGCCAGCAGCCCCCGGGGGGCAACTAATGAAAAACTGTTTTTT.

V gene TRBV20-1 combines with J gene TRBJ1-1; perhaps TRBD1 as D (6 bases). Germline values: CDR1 DFQATT, CDR2 SNEGSKA (reference sequence). The CDR3 spans 13 residues. V gave up 6 bases and J gave up 5 bases, with 16 bases separating them. The DNA of the CDR3 is TGCAGTGCCCCGTCGGGGGGCGGAACTGAAGCTTTCTTT. Protein: CSAPSGGGTEAFF.